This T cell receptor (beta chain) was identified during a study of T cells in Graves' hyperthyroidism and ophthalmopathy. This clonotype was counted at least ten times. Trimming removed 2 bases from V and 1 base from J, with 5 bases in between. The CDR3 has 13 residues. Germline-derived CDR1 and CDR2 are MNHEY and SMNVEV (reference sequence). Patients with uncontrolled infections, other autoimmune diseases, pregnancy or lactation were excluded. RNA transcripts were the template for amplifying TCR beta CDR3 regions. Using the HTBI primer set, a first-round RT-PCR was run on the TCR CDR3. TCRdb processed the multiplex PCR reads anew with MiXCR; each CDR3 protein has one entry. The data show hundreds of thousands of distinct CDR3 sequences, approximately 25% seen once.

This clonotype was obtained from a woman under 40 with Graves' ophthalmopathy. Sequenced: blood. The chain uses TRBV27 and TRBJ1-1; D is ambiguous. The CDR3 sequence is CASSLMRNTEAFF. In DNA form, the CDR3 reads TGTGCCAGCAGTTTAATGAGGAACACTGAAGCTTTCTTT.